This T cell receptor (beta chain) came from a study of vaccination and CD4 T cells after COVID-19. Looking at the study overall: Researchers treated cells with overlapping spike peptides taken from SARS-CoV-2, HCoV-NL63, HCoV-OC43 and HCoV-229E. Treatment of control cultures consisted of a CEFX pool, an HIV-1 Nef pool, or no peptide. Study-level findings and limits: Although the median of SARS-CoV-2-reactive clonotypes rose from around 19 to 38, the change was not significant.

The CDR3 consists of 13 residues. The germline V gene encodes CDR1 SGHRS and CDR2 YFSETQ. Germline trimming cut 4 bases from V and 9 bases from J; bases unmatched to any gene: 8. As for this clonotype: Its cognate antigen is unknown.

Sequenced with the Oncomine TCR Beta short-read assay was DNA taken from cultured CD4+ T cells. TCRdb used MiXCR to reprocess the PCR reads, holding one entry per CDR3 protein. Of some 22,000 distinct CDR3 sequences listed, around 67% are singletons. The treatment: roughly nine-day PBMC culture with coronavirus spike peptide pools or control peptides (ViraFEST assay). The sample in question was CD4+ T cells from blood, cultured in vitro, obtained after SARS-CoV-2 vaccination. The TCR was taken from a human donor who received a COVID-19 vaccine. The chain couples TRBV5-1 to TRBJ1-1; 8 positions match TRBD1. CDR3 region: CASSTGQGGKAFF. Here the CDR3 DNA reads TGCGCCAGCAGCACCGGACAGGGAGGTAAAGCTTTCTTT.